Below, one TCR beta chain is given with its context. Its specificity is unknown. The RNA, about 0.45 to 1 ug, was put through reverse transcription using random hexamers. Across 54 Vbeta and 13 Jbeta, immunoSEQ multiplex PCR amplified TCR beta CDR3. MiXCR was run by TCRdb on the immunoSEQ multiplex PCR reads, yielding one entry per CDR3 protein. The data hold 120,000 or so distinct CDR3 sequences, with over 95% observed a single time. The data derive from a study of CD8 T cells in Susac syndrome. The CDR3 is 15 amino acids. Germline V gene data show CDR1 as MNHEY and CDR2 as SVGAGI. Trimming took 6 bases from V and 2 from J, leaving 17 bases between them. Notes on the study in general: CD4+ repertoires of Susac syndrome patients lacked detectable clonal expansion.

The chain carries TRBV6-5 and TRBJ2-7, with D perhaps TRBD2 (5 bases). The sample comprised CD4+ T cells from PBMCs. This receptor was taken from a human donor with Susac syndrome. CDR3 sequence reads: CASSPSWRVPYEQYF. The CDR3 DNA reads TGTGCCAGCAGCCCTTCCTGGCGGGTGCCCTACGAGCAGTACTTC.